This T cell receptor beta chain was retrieved from a study of blood T cell repertoires in COVID-19. Using immunoSEQ multiplex PCR, the repertoire was profiled, and TCRdb retains in-frame clones only, with some absent. The data hold approximately 150,000 clones, with around four fifths observed a single time. The TCR was taken from a man between 65 and 85 years old who had been exposed to COVID-19. The sequencing input was PBMCs or T cells enriched from blood (not recorded which).

As DNA, the CDR3 is TGTGCCAGTAGTATCCCCGGACACTCCTACGAGCAGTACTTC. It codes for CASSIPGHSYEQYF. V usage is TRBV19 and J usage is TRBJ2-7; possibly TRBD1 for D (5 bases). The CDR3 has 14 residues. The ends were cut back, 3 bases at V and 0 bases at J, with 9 bases in the middle. Germline assignment: CDR1 LNHDA and CDR2 SQIVND (reference sequence).